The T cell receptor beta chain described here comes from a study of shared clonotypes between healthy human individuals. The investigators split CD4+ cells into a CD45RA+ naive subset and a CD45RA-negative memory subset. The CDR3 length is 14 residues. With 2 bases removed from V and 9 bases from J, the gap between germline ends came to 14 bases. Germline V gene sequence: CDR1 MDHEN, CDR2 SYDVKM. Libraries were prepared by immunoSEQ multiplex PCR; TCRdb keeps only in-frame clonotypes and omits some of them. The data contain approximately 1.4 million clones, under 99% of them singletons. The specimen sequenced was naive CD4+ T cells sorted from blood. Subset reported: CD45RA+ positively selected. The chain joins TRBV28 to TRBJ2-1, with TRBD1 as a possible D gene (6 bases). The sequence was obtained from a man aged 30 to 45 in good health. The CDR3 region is CASSLPLSGVEQFF. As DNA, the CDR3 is TGTGCCAGCAGTTTACCCCTGTCAGGGGTTGAGCAGTTCTTC.